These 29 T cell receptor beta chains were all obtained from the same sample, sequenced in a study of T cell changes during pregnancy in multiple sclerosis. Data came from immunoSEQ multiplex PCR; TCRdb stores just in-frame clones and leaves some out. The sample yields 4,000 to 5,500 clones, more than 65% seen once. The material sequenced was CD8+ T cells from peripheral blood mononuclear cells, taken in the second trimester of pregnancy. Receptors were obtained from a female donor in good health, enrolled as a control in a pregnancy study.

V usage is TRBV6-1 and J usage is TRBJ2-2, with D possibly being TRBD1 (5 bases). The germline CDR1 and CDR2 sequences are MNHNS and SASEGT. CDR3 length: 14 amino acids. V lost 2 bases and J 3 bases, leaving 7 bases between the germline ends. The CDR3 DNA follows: TGTGCCAGCAGTGAACTAGGGGACACCGGGGAGCTGTTTTTT. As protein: CASSELGDTGELFF.

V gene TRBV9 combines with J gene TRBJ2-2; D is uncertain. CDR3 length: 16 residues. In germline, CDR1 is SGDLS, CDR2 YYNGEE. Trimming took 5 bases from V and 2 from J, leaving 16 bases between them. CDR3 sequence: CASSHNRVLNTGELFF. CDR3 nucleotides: TGTGCCAGCAGTCACAACCGGGTCCTAAACACCGGGGAGCTGTTTTTT.

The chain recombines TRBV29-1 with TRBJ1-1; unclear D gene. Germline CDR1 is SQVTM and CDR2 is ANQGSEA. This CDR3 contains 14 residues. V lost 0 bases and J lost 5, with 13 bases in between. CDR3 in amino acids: CSVEEDGRRTEAFF. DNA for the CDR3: TGCAGCGTTGAAGAGGATGGGAGGAGAACTGAAGCTTTCTTT.

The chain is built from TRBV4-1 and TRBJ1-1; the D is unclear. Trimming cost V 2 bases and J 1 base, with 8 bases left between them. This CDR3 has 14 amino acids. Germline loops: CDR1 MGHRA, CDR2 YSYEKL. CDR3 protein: CASSQNRQNTEAFF. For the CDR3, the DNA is TGCGCCAGCAGCCAAAACAGACAGAACACTGAAGCTTTCTTT.

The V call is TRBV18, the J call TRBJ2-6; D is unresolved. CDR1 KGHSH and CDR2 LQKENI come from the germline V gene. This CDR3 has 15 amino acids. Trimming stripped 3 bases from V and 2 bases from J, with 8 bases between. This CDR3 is CASSPLVTGANVLTF. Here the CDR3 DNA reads TGTGCCAGCTCACCTCTAGTTACTGGGGCCAACGTCCTGACTTTC. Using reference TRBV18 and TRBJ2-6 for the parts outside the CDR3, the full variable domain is NAGVMQNPRHLVRRRGQEARLRCSPMKGHSHVYWYRQLPEEGLKFMVYLQKENIIDESGMPKERFSAEFPKEGPSILRIQQVVRGDSAAYFCASSPLVTGANVLTFGAGSRLTVL.

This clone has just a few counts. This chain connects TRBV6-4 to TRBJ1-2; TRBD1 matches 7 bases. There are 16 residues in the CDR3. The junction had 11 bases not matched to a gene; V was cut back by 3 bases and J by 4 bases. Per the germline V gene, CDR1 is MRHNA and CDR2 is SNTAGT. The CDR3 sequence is CASSEASTGASYGYTF. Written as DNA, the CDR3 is TGTGCCAGCAGTGAGGCCTCCACAGGGGCATCCTATGGCTACACCTTC.

The CDR3 protein is CASSSLRTGNIYGYTF. CDR3 coding DNA: TGTGCCAGCAGCTCCCTCCGGACAGGGAATATCTATGGCTACACCTTC. The J gene is TRBJ1-2, the V gene TRBV5-6, with TRBD1 matching 8 bases. Looked up from germline, CDR1 is SGHDT and CDR2 is YYEEEE. The CDR3 is 16 amino acids. The junction had 11 bases not matched to a gene; V was cut back by 3 bases and J by 4 bases.

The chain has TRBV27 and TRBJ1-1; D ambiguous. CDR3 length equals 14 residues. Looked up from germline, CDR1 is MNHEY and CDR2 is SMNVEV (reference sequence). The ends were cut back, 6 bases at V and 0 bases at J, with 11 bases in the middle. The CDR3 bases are TGTGCCAGCAGCCTGAGTCGAATGAACACTGAAGCTTTCTTT. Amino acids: CASSLSRMNTEAFF.

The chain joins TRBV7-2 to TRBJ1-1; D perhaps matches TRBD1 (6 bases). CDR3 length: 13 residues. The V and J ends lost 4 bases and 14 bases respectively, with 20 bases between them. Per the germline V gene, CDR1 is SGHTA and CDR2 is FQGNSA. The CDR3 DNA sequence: TGTGCCAGCAGCTACCCCCCGGACAGAGATGTCTTCTTT. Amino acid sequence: CASSYPPDRDVFF.

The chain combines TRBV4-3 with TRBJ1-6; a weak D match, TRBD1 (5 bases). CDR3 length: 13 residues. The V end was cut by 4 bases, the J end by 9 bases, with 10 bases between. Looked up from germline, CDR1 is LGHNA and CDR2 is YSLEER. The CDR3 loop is CASSPGQGSPLHF. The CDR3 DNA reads TGCGCCAGCAGCCCCGGGCAGGGTTCACCCCTCCACTTT.

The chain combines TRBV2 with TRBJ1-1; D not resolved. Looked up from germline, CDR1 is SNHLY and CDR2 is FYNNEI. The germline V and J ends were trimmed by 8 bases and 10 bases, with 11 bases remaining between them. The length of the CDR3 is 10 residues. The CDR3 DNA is TGTGCCAGCGCGGGGAGTTTAGCTTTCTTT. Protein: CASAGSLAFF. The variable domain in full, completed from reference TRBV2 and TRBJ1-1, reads EPEVTQTPSHQVTQMGQEVILRCVPISNHLYFYWYRQILGQKVEFLVSFYNNEISEKSEIFDDQFSVERPDGSNFTLKIRSTKLEDSAMYFCASAGSLAFFGQGTRLTVV.

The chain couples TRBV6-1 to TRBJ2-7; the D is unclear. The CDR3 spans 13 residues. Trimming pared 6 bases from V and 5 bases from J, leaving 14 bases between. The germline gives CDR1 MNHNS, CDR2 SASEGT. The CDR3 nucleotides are TGTGCCAGCAGCGCGAAACCCGAAAACGAGCAGTACTTC. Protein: CASSAKPENEQYF.

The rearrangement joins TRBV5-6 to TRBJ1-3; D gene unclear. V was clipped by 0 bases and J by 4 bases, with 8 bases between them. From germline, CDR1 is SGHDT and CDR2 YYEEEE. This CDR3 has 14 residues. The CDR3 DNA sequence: TGTGCCAGCAGCTTGGCTGGCATCGGAAACACCATATATTTT. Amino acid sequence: CASSLAGIGNTIYF.

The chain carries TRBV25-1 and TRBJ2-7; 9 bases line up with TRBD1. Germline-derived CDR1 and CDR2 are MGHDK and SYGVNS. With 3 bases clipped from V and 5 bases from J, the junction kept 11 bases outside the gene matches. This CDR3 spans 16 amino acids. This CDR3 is CASSDPPGTGSDEQYF. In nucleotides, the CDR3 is TGTGCCAGCAGTGATCCACCCGGGACAGGGTCGGACGAGCAGTACTTC.

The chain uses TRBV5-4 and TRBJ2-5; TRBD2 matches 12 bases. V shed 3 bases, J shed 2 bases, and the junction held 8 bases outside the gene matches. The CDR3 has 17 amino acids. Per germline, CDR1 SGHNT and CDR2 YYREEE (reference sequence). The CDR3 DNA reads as TGTGCCAGCAGCTCGCGACTAGCGGGGGAGAAACAAGAGACCCAGTACTTC. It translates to CASSSRLAGEKQETQYF.

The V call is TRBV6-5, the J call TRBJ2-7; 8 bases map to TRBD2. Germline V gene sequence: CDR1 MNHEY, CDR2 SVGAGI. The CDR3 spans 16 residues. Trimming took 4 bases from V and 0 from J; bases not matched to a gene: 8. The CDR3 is CASSSTSSGHSYEQYF. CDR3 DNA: TGTGCCAGCAGTTCTACATCTAGCGGGCACTCCTACGAGCAGTACTTC.

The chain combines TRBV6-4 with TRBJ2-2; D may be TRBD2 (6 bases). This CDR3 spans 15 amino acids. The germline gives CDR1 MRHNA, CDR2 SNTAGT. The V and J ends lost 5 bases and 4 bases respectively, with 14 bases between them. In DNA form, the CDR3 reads TGTGCCAGCAGTCAGGACCCCGGGAGCACCGGGGAGCTGTTTTTT. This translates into CASSQDPGSTGELFF.

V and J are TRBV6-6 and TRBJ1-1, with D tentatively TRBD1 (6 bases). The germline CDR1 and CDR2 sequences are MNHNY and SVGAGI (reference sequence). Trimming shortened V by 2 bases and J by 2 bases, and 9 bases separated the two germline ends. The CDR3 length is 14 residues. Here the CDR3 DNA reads TGTGCCAGCAGTTACCGCAGGGGTAACACTGAAGCTTTCTTT. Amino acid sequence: CASSYRRGNTEAFF.

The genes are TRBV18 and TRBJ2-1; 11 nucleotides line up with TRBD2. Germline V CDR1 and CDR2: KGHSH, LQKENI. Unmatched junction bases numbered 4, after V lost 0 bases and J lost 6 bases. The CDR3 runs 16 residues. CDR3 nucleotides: TGTGCCAGCTCACCACCTAGCGGGAGGGACCTCAATGAGCAGTTCTTC. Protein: CASSPPSGRDLNEQFF.

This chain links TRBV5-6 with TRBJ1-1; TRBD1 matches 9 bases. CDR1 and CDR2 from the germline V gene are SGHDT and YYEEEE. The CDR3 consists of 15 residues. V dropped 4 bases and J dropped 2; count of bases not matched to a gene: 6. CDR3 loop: CASSPGTGINTEAFF. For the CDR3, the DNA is TGTGCCAGCAGCCCCGGGACAGGGATAAACACTGAAGCTTTCTTT.

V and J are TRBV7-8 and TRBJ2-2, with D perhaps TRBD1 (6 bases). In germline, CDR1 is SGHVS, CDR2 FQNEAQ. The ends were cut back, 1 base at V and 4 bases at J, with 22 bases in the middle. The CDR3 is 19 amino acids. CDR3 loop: CASSLGFLLGQGGTGELFF. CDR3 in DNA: TGTGCCAGCAGCTTAGGGTTCCTCTTGGGCCAAGGGGGCACCGGGGAGCTGTTTTTT.

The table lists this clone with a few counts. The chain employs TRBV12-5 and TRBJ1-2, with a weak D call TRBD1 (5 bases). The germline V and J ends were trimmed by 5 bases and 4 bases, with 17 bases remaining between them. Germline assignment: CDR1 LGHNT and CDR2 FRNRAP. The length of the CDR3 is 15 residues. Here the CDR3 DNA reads TGTGCTAGTGGTGATGAGGGGCAGGGACTCTATGGCTACACCTTC. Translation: CASGDEGQGLYGYTF.

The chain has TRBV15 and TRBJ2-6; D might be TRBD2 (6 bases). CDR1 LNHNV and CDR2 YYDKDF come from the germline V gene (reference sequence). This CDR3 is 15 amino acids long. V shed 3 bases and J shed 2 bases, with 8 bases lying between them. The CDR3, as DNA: TGTGCCACCAGCAGCGCGGGGACTGGGGCCAACGTCCTGACTTTC. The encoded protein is CATSSAGTGANVLTF.

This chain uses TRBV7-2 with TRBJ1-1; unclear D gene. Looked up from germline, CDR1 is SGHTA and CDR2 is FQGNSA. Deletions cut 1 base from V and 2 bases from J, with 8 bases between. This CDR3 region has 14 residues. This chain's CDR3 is CASSLVIANTEAFF. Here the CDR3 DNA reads TGTGCCAGCAGCTTAGTCATAGCCAACACTGAAGCTTTCTTT.

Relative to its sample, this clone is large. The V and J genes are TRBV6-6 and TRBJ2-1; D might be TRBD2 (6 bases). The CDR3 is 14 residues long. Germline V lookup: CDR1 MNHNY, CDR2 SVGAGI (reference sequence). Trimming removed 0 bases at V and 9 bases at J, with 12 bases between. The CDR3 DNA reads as TGTGCCAGCAGTTACTCGGAGGGACCCCGTGAGCAGTTCTTC. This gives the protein CASSYSEGPREQFF.

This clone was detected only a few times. The CDR3, as DNA: TGCGCCAGCAGGGGGGAGGGCCTTAACTATGGCTACACCTTC. It specifies CASRGEGLNYGYTF. The V gene is TRBV10-1, the J gene TRBJ1-2; D possibly corresponds to TRBD1 (5 bases). The V end was cut by 6 bases, the J end by 1 base, with 12 bases between. In germline, CDR1 is WNHNN, CDR2 SYGVQD (reference sequence). The CDR3 is 14 amino acids.

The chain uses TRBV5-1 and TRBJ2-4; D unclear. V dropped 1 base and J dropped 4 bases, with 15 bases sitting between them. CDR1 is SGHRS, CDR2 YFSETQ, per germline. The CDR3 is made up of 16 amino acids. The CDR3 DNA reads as TGCGCCAGCAGCTTGCCCCCGGCCGGAGATAAAAACATTCAGTACTTC. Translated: CASSLPPAGDKNIQYF.

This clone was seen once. DNA for the CDR3: TGTGCCAGCAGTTACTCGAATAGCGGGGCCTACGAGCAGTACTTC. It encodes CASSYSNSGAYEQYF. J is TRBJ2-7 and V is TRBV6-6; 8 bases match TRBD2. With V trimmed by 0 bases and J by 2 bases, 3 bases remained unmatched. CDR3 length: 15 amino acids. The germline V gene encodes CDR1 MNHNY and CDR2 SVGAGI (reference sequence).

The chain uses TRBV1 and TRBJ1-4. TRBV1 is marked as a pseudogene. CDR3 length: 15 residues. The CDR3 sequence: CTSSHRTGGGEKLFF. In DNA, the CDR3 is TGCACCAGCAGCCATCGTACGGGGGGGGGTGAAAAACTGTTTTTT.